A selection of T cell receptor beta chains follows, all from one sample in a study of cytomegalovirus exposure and HLA in healthy donors. TCRdb keeps only in-frame clones here, not all; method: immunoSEQ multiplex PCR. The repertoire includes about 140,000 clones, 82% of them detected once, and 30% sits in the top ten. The source material was PBMCs. Every receptor here comes from a man aged 30 to 39 in good health and CMV-seropositive. Each CDR3 is given with its conserved first and last residue. Each record gives: V gene, D gene, clone size, J gene, CDR3 protein, CDR3 DNA. D genes are given only for firm matches. The listing skips clone size in some rows; elsewhere it reads once, few, many or a size class.

>TRBV4-2|TRBD2|.|TRBJ2-7
CASSPLQGGNEQYF
TGTGCCAGCAGCCCCCTTCAGGGAGGGAACGAGCAGTACTTC
>TRBV6-1|TRBD1|few|TRBJ2-7
CASTRTGPYEQYF
TGTGCCAGCACCCGGACAGGGCCCTACGAGCAGTACTTC
>TRBV29-1|.|.|TRBJ1-1
CSAGAGLNTEAFF
TGCAGCGCTGGGGCAGGCTTGAACACTGAAGCTTTCTTT
>TRBV20-1|TRBD1|few|TRBJ1-2
CSASTGYGYTF
TGCAGTGCCTCGACAGGGTATGGCTACACCTTC
>TRBV7-8|TRBD2|.|TRBJ2-1
CASSSRGEAGEQFF
TGTGCCAGCAGCTCGCGGGGGGAGGCGGGTGAGCAGTTCTTC
>TRBV11-2|.|.|TRBJ1-4
CASSGSGKFYEKLFF
TGTGCCAGCAGCGGGAGCGGGAAATTTTACGAAAAACTGTTTTTT
>TRBV15|.|.|TRBJ2-5
CATSRDQGWETQYF
TGTGCCACCAGCAGAGACCAGGGCTGGGAGACCCAGTACTTC
>TRBV5-1|.|.|TRBJ2-1
CASSLGGLTGYNEQFF
TGCGCCAGCAGCTTGGGGGGCCTGACCGGGTACAATGAGCAGTTCTTC
>TRBV2|TRBD1|.|TRBJ1-2
CASSATGNYGYTF
TGTGCCAGCAGCGCGACAGGGAACTATGGCTACACCTTC
>TRBV9|TRBD1|.|TRBJ2-7
CASSVIQGGDEQYF
TGTGCCAGCAGCGTCATACAGGGGGGAGATGAGCAGTACTTC
>TRBV5-5|.|.|TRBJ2-7
CASSLDRVTYEQYF
TGTGCCAGCAGCTTGGACAGGGTAACCTACGAGCAGTACTTC
>TRBV30|TRBD1|.|TRBJ2-7
CAWSAGQGYEQYF
TGTGCCTGGAGCGCCGGACAGGGCTACGAGCAGTACTTC
>TRBV19|.|.|TRBJ2-3
CASKHGSRTDTQYF
TGTGCCAGTAAGCACGGTTCTCGCACAGATACGCAGTATTTT
>TRBV5-1|.|.|TRBJ2-2
CASSFDGVGTGELFF
TGCGCCAGCAGCTTCGACGGGGTGGGCACCGGGGAGCTGTTTTTT
>TRBV5-4|TRBD2|.|TRBJ2-2
CASSRKRGNTGELFF
TGTGCCAGCAGCCGAAAGCGGGGAAACACCGGGGAGCTGTTTTTT
>TRBV30|TRBD2|.|TRBJ2-1
CAWSVRGTSGRASPYNEQFF
TGTGCCTGGAGTGTACGGGGGACTAGCGGGAGGGCCTCCCCCTACAATGAGCAGTTCTTC
>TRBV19|.|.|TRBJ2-7
CASSIGSGEQYF
TGTGCCAGTAGTATAGGAAGCGGGGAGCAGTACTTC
>TRBV5-1|TRBD2|once|TRBJ2-3
CASSLARTSGELPDTQYF
TGCGCCAGCAGCTTGGCCCGGACTAGCGGGGAGCTACCAGATACGCAGTATTTT
>TRBV27|TRBD1|.|TRBJ2-1
CASTIRTGNEQFF
TGTGCCAGCACCATAAGGACAGGGAATGAGCAGTTCTTC
>TRBV2|.|.|TRBJ2-5
CASRGRRMGEETQYF
TGTGCCAGCAGGGGGAGGAGGATGGGAGAAGAGACCCAGTACTTC
>TRBV7-2|TRBD1|.|TRBJ1-6
CASSSTGEDSPLHF
TGTGCCAGCAGCTCTACAGGGGAAGATTCACCCCTCCACTTT
>TRBV6-4|TRBD2|.|TRBJ2-3
CASSEREGLEGEGLTDTQYF
TGTGCCAGCAGTGAGCGGGAGGGCCTGGAGGGGGAGGGACTCACAGATACGCAGTATTTT
>TRBV9|TRBD1|once|TRBJ1-3
CASSAGQGAGNTIYF
TGTGCCAGCAGCGCGGGACAGGGGGCTGGAAACACCATATATTTT
>TRBV7-3|TRBD1|.|TRBJ2-2
CASSLSQGQGATGELFF
TGTGCCAGCAGCTTATCTCAAGGACAGGGGGCAACCGGGGAGCTGTTTTTT
>TRBV13|.|.|TRBJ2-5
CASSLGAGALQETQYF
TGTGCCAGCAGCTTAGGGGCAGGCGCCCTCCAAGAGACCCAGTACTTC
>TRBV10-3|TRBD1|.|TRBJ2-7
CAIRGDSNYEQYF
TGTGCCATCAGGGGGGACAGTAACTACGAGCAGTACTTC
>TRBV5-1|.|.|TRBJ1-1
CASSQDSGNTEAFF
TGCGCCAGCAGCCAGGACAGCGGGAACACTGAAGCTTTCTTT
>TRBV11-2|TRBD1|once|TRBJ2-1
CASSSGQGSLSYNEQFF
TGTGCCAGCAGCAGTGGACAGGGGAGTCTCTCCTACAATGAGCAGTTCTTC
>TRBV4-2|.|few|TRBJ2-1
CASSQASTPNEQFF
TGTGCCAGCAGCCAAGCGAGCACCCCCAATGAGCAGTTCTTC
>TRBV5-1|.|.|TRBJ2-2
CASKTRAGTGELFF
TGCGCCAGCAAGACACGGGCGGGAACCGGGGAGCTGTTTTTT
>TRBV7-2|TRBD1|.|TRBJ1-1
CASSFAGTGGNTEAFF
TGTGCCAGCAGCTTTGCTGGGACAGGGGGGAACACTGAAGCTTTCTTT
>TRBV10-1|.|.|TRBJ1-5
CASSEGGGNQPQHF
TGCGCCAGCAGTGAAGGGGGGGGCAATCAGCCCCAGCATTTT
>TRBV21-1|.|.|TRBJ2-7
CASSKRPSGEQYF
TGTGCCAGCAGCAAAAGGCCCTCAGGGGAGCAGTACTTC
>TRBV5-1|TRBD1|.|TRBJ1-4
CASRVGTAEKLFF
TGCGCCAGCAGAGTAGGGACAGCTGAAAAACTGTTTTTT
>TRBV12-5|.|few|TRBJ1-6
CASGLEGRNSPLHF
TGTGCTAGTGGTTTGGAGGGGAGGAATTCACCCCTCCACTTT
>TRBV27|.|.|TRBJ1-6
CASSFVLGVNSPLHF
TGTGCCAGCAGTTTCGTGTTAGGGGTGAATTCACCCCTCCACTTT
>TRBV19|.|.|TRBJ1-2
CASRDQGLRGYTF
TGTGCCAGTAGAGACCAGGGTTTGCGTGGCTACACCTTC
>TRBV7-6|TRBD1|.|TRBJ2-7
CASSLGPGTGGSF
TGTGCCAGCAGCTTAGGCCCCGGGACAGGGGGCTCCTTC
>TRBV4-3|.|.|TRBJ1-4
CASSQDQGQGEKLFF
TGCGCCAGCAGCCAAGACCAGGGGCAGGGTGAAAAACTGTTTTTT
>TRBV6-5|TRBD2|.|TRBJ2-7
CASSWLASGEQYF
TGTGCCAGCAGTTGGCTGGCTAGCGGCGAGCAGTACTTC
>TRBV4-1|.|.|TRBJ1-2
CASSPSGGGSSYGYTF
TGCGCCAGCAGCCCTTCGGGGGGGGGTTCAAGCTATGGCTACACCTTC
>TRBV5-8|.|few|TRBJ1-1
CASSYPNGAEAFF
TGTGCCAGCAGCTACCCAAACGGGGCTGAAGCTTTCTTT
>TRBV10-1|TRBD1|.|TRBJ2-7
CASSDFSGTGVYEQYF
TGCGCCAGCAGTGACTTTTCCGGGACAGGGGTCTACGAGCAGTACTTC
>TRBV4-3|.|.|TRBJ2-2
CASSQAPTGNTGELFF
TGCGCCAGCAGCCAGGCTCCTACAGGGAACACCGGGGAGCTGTTTTTT
>TRBV29-1|.|.|TRBJ1-2
CSVGQGSYGYTF
TGCAGCGTGGGACAAGGATCGTATGGCTACACCTTC
>TRBV10-3|TRBD1|.|TRBJ2-7
CAISGDSSYEQYF
TGTGCCATCAGCGGGGACAGCTCCTACGAGCAGTACTTC
>TRBV5-8|TRBD1|once|TRBJ1-2
CASSGLQGAKNYGYTF
TGTGCCAGCAGCGGCCTACAGGGGGCGAAAAACTATGGCTACACCTTC
>TRBV5-1|TRBD2|.|TRBJ2-1
CASSLAKLAAYNEQFF
TGCGCCAGCAGCTTGGCCAAGCTAGCGGCCTACAATGAGCAGTTCTTC
>TRBV5-1|.|.|TRBJ2-3
CASSHSTDTQYF
TGCGCCAGCAGCCATAGTACAGATACGCAGTATTTT
>TRBV29-1|.|.|TRBJ2-2
CSGRLGLWDTGELFF
TGCAGCGGCCGCCTGGGGCTTTGGGACACCGGGGAGCTGTTTTTT
>TRBV30|TRBD1|.|TRBJ1-4
CAWSVGQGANEKLFF
TGTGCCTGGAGTGTAGGCCAGGGGGCAAATGAAAAACTGTTTTTT
>TRBV10-2|.|.|TRBJ2-3
CASSATTALTDTQYF
TGCGCCAGCAGTGCGACAACAGCACTCACAGATACGCAGTATTTT
>TRBV6-6|TRBD2|once|TRBJ2-7
CASSYSGLADYEQYF
TGTGCCAGCAGTTACAGCGGACTAGCGGACTACGAGCAGTACTTC
>TRBV10-3|TRBD2|once|TRBJ2-7
CAISPMGERGGYEQYF
TGTGCCATCAGTCCCATGGGAGAGCGGGGGGGTTACGAGCAGTACTTC
>TRBV11-3|TRBD2|.|TRBJ2-1
CASSLGTGTSGLEQFF
TGTGCCAGCAGCTTAGGCACCGGGACTAGCGGGTTGGAGCAGTTCTTC